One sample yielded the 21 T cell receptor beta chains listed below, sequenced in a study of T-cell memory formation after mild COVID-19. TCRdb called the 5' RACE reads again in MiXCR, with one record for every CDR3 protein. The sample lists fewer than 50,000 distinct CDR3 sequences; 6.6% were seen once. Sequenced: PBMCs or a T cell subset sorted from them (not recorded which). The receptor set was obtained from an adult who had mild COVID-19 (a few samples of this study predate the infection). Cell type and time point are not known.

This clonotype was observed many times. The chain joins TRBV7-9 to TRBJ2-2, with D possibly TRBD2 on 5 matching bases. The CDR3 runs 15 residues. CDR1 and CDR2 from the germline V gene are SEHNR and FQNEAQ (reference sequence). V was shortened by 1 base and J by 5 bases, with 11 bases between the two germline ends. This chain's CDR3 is CASSLELSGTGELFF. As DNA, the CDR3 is TGTGCCAGCAGCTTAGAATTGTCGGGGACCGGGGAGCTGTTTTTT.

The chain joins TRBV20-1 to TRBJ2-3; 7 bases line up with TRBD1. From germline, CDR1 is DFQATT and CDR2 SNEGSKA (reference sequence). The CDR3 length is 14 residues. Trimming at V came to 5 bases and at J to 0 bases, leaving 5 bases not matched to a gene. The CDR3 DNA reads TGCAGTGCTGACAGGGTTGCAAGCACAGATACGCAGTATTTT. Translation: CSADRVASTDTQYF.

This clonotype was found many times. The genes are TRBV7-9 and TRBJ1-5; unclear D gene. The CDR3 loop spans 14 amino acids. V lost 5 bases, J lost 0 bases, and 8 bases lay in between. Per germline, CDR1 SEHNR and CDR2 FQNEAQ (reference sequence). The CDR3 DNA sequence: TGTGCCAGCAGCCCCCAAGCTAGCAATCAGCCCCAGCATTTT. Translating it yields CASSPQASNQPQHF.

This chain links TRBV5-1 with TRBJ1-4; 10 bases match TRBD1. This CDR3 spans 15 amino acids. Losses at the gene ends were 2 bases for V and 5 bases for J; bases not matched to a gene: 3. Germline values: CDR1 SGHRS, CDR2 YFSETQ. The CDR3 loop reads CASSFMGQGNEKLFF. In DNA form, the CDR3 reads TGCGCCAGCAGCTTTATGGGACAGGGGAATGAAAAACTGTTTTTT.

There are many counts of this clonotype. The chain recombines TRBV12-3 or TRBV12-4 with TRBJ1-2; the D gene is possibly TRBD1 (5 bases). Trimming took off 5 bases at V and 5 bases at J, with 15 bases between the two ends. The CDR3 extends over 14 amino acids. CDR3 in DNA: TGTGCCAGCAGTCCCTCGGGACGGATTTATGGCTACACCTTC. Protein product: CASSPSGRIYGYTF.

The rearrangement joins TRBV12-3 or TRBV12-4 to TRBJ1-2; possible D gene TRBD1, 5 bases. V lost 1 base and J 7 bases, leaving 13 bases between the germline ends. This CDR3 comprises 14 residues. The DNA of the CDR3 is TGTGCCAGCAGTTTAGTTGGCCAGGGAAGTGGCTACACCTTC. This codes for CASSLVGQGSGYTF.

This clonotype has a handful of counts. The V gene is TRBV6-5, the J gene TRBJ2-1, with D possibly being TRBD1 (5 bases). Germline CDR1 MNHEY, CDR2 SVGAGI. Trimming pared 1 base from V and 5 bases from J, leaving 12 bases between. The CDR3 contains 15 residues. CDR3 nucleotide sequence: TGTGCCAGCAGTTACTTGTCAGGGTTCCACAATGAGCAGTTCTTC. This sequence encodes CASSYLSGFHNEQFF.

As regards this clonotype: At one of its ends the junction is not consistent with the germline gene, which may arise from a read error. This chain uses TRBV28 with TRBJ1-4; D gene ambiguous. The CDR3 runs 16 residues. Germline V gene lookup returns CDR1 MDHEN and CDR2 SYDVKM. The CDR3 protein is CASSIGPSLTNGKLFF. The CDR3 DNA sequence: TGTGCCAGCAGCATCGGACCCTCGTTGACTAATGGAAAACTGTTTTTT.

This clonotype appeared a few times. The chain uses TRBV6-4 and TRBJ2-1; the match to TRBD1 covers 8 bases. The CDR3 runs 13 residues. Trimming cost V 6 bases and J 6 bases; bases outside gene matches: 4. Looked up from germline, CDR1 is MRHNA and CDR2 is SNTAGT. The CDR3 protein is CASRGRGPNEQFF. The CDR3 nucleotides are TGTGCCAGCAGAGGCAGGGGGCCCAATGAGCAGTTCTTC.

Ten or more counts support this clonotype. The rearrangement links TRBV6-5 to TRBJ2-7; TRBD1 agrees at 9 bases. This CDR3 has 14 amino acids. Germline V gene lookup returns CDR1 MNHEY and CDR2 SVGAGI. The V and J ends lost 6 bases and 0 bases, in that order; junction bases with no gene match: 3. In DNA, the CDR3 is TGTGCCAGCAGAAAGGACAGGGGCTCCTACGAGCAGTACTTC. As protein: CASRKDRGSYEQYF.

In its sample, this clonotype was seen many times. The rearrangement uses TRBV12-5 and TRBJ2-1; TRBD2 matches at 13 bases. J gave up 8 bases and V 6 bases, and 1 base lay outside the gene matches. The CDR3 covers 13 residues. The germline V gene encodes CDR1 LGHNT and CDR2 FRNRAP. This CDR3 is CASGLAGGHEQFF. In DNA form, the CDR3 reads TGTGCTAGTGGACTAGCGGGAGGGCATGAGCAGTTCTTC.

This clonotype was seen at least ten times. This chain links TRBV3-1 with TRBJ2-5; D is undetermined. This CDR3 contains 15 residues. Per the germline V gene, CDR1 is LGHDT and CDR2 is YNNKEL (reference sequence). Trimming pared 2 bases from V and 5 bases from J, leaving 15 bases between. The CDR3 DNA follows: TGTGCCAGCAGCCAACAAAACCGCATCGGGGAGACCCAGTACTTC. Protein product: CASSQQNRIGETQYF.

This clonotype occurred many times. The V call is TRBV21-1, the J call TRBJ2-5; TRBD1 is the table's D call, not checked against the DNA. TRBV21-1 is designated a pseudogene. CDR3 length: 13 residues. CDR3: CASSLDSEETQYF. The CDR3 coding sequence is TGTGCCAGCAGCCTGGACAGTGAAGAGACCCAGTACTTC.

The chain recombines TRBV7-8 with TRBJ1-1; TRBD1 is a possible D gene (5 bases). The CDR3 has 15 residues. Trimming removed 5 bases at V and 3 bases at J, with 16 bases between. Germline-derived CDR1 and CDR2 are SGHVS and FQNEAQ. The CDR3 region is CASSLSWGGDTEAFF. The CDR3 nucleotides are TGTGCCAGCAGCCTCAGCTGGGGCGGGGACACTGAAGCTTTCTTT.

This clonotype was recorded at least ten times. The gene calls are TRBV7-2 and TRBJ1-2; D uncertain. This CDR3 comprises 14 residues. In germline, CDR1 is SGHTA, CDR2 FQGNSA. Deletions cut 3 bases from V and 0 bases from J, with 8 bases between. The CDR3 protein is CASSFRLTNYGYTF. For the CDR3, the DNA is TGTGCCAGCAGCTTCCGCTTGACTAACTATGGCTACACCTTC.

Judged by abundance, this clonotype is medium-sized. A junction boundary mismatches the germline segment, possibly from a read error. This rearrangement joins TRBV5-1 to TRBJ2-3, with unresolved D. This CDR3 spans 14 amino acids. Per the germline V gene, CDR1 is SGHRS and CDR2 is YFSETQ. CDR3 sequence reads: CASSLAGSTDTQYF. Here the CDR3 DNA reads TGTGCCAGCAGCTTGGCCGGATCCACAGATACGCAGTATTTT.

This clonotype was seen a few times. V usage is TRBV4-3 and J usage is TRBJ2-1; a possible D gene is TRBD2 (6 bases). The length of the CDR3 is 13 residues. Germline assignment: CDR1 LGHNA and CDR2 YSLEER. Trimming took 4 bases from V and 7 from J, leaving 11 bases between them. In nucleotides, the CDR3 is TGCGCCAGCAGCCCCGAGACTAGAAATGAGCAGTTCTTC. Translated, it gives CASSPETRNEQFF.

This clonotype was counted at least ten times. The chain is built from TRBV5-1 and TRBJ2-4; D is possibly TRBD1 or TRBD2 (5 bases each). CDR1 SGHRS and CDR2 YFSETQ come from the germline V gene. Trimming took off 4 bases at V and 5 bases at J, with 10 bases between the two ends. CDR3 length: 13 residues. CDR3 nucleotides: TGCGCCAGCAGCCTCCGGGACGAAAACATTCAGTACTTC. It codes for CASSLRDENIQYF.

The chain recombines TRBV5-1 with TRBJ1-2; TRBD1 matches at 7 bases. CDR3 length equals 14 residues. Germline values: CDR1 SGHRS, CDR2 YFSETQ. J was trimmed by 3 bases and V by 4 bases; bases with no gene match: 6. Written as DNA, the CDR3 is TGCGCCAGCAGCCGGGACAGCGGATACTATGGCTACACCTTC. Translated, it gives CASSRDSGYYGYTF.

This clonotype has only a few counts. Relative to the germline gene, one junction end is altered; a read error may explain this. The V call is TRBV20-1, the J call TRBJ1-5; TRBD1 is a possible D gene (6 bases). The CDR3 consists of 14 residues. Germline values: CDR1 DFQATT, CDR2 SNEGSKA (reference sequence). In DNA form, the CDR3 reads TGCAGTGCTAGTAAACAGGGTAGGGATCAGCCCCAACATTTT. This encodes CSASKQGRDQPQHF.

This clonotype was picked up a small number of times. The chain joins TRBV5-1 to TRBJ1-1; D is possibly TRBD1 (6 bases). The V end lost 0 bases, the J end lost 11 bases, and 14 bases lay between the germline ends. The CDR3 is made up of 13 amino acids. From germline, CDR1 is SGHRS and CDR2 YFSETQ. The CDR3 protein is CASSLAPGGEAFF. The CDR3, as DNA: TGCGCCAGCAGCTTGGCCCCCGGGGGCGAGGCTTTCTTT.